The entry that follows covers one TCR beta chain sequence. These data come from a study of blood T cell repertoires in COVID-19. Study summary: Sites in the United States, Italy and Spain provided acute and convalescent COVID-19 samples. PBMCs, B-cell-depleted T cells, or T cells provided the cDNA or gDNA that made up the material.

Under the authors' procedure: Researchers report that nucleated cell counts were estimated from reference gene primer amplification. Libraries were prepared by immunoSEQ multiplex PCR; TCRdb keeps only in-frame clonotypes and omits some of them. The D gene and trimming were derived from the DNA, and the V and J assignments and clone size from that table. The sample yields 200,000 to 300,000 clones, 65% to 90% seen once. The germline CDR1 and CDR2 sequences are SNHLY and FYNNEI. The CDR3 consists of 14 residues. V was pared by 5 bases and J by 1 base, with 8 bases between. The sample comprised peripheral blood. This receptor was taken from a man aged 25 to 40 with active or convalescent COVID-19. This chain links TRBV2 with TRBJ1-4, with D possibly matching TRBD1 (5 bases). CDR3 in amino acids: CASSPQGTNEKLFF. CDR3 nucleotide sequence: TGTGCCAGCAGTCCCCAGGGAACTAATGAAAAACTGTTTTTT.